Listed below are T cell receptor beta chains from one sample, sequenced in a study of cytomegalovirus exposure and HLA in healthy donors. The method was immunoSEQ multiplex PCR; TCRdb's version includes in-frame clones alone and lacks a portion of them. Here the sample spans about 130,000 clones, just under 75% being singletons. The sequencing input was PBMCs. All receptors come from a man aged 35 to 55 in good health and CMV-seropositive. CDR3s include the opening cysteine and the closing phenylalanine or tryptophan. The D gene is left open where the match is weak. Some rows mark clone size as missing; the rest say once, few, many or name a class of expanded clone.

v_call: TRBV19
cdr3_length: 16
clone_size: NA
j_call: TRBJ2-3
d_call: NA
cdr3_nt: TGTGCCAGTCAAAGGGGGACAAGACCTGGCACAGATACGCAGTATTTT
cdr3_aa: CASQRGTRPGTDTQYF

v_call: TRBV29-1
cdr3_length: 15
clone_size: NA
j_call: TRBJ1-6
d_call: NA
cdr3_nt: TGCAGCGTTACGGTGGGGAGCTCCTATAATTCACCCCTCCACTTT
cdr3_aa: CSVTVGSSYNSPLHF

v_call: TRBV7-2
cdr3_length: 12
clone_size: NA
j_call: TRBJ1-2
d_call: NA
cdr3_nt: TGTGCCAGCAGTTGGGCCACTCAGTCTTACACCTTC
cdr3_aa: CASSWATQSYTF

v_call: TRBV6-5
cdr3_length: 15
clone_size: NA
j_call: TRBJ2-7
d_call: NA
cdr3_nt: TGTGCCAGCAGTTACTCGACGGCAGGGGTCTACGAGCAGTACTTC
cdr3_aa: CASSYSTAGVYEQYF

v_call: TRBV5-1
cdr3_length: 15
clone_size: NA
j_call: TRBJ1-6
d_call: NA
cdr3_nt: TGCGCCAGCAGCTTGGCAGTTCCCGGGGATTCACCCCTCCACTTT
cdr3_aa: CASSLAVPGDSPLHF

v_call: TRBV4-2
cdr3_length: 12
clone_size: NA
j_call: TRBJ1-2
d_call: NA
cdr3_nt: TGTGCCAGCAGCCAAGGAGACTATGGCTACACCTTC
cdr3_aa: CASSQGDYGYTF

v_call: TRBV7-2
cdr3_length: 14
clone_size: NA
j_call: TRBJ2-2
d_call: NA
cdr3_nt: TGTGCCAGCAGCTTCTCCGGGTTGAACGGGGAGCTGTTTTTT
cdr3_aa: CASSFSGLNGELFF

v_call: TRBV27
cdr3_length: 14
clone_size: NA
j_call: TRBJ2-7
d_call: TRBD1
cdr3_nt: TGTGCCAGCAGTTCCTGGGACAGGGGACACGAGCAGTACTTC
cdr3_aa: CASSSWDRGHEQYF

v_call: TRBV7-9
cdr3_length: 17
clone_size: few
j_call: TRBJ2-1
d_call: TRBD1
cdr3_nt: TGTGCCAGCAGCTTAGGTTGGAGGGACAGGGGGCTAAATGAGCAGTTCTTC
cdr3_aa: CASSLGWRDRGLNEQFF

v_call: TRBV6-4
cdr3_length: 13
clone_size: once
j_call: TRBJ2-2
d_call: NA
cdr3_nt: TGTGCCAGCAGTGACCTCGGTACCGGGGAGCTGTTTTTT
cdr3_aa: CASSDLGTGELFF

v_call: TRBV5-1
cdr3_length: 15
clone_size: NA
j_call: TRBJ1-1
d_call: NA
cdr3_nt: TGCGCCAGCAGCTTGGGAGGAGGGTGGGACACTGAAGCTTTCTTT
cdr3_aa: CASSLGGGWDTEAFF

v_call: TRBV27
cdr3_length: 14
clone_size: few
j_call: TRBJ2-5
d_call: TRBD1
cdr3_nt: TGTGCCAGCGCCCCCCGACAGGGGCGGGAGACCCAGTACTTC
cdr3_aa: CASAPRQGRETQYF

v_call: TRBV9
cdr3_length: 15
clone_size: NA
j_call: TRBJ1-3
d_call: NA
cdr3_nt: TGTGCCAGCAGCGTTGGAGGGGCGATCGGAAACACCATATATTTT
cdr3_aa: CASSVGGAIGNTIYF

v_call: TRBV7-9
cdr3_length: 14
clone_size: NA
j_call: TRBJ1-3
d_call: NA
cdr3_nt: TGTGCCAGCAGTAGGACAGACTCTGGAAACACCATATATTTT
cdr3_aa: CASSRTDSGNTIYF

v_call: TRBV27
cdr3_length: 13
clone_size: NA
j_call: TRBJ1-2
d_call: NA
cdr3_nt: TGTGCCAGCAGTTTATCGACTGGGTATGGCTACACCTTC
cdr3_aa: CASSLSTGYGYTF

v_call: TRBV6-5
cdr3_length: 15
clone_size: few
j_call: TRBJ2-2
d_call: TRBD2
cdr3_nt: TGTGCCAGCAGTTACTCGGGAGGGCCGGGCGGGGAGCTGTTTTTT
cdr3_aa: CASSYSGGPGGELFF

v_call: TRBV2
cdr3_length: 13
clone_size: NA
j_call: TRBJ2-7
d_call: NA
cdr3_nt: TGTGCCAGCAGTGAAGGCCGTGTGCGTGAGCAGTACTTC
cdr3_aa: CASSEGRVREQYF

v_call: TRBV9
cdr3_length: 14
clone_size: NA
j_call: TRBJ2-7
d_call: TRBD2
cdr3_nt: TGTGCCAGCAGCGCGGGGGGGAGCTCCTACGAGCAGTACTTC
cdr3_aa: CASSAGGSSYEQYF

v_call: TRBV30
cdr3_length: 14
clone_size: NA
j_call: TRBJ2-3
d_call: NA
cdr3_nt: TGTGCCTGGATAGACAGGCCTACCACAGATACGCAGTATTTT
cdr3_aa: CAWIDRPTTDTQYF

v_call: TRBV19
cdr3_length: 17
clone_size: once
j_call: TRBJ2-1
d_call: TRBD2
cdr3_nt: TGTGCCAGTAGTATACGAGGCAGCGGGAGGACCTACAATGAGCAGTTCTTC
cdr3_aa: CASSIRGSGRTYNEQFF

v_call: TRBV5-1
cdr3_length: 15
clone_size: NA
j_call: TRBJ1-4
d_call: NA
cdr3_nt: TGCGCCAGCAGCTTGCTGCGACTACCGAGTGAAAAACTGTTTTTT
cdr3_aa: CASSLLRLPSEKLFF

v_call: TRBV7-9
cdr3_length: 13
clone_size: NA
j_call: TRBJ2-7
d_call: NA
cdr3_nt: TGTGCCAGCAGCTGGACTAACTTCTACGAGCAGTACTTC
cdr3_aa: CASSWTNFYEQYF

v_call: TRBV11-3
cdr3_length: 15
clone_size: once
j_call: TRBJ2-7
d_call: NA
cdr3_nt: TGTGCCAGCAGCTTAGTTGGCGGCGTATTCTACGAGCAGTACTTC
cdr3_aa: CASSLVGGVFYEQYF

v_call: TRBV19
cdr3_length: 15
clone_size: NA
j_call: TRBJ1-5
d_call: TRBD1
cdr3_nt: TGTGCCAGTAGTTGGACAGGGGGTCACAATCAGCCCCAGCATTTT
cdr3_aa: CASSWTGGHNQPQHF

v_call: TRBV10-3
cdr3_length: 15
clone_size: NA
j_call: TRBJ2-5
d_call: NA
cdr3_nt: TGTGCCATCAGTGGCAGGGGCGGCCTTTCTGAGACCCAGTACTTC
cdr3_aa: CAISGRGGLSETQYF

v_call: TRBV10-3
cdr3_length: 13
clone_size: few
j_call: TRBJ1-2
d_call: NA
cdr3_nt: TGTGCCATCAGTGATGGAGGTAACTATGGCTACACCTTC
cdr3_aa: CAISDGGNYGYTF

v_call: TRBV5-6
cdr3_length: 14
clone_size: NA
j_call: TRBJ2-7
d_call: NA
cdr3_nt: TGTGCCAGCAGCTTGTTTACGGGAGCCTACGAGCAGTACTTC
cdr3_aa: CASSLFTGAYEQYF

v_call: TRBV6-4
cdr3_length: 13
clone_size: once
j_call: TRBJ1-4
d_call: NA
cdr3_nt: TGTGCCAGCAGTAAGGACACCAATGAAAAACTGTTTTTT
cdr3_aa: CASSKDTNEKLFF

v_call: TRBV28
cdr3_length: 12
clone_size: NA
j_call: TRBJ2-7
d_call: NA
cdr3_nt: TGTGCCAGCAGTTTACGTCCCTACGAGCAGTACTTC
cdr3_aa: CASSLRPYEQYF

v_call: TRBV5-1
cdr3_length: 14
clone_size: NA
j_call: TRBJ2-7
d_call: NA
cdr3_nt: TGCGCCAGCAGCTCGGACAGTTTGACCTACGAGCAGTACTTC
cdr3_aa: CASSSDSLTYEQYF

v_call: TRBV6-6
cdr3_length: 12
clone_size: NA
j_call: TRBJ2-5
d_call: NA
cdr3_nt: TGTGCCAGCAGTTACGCGGGAGAGACCCAGTACTTC
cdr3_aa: CASSYAGETQYF

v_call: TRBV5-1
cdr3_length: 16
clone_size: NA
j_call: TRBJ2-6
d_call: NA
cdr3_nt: TGCGCCAGCAGCTTGCCCCAGGGTTCTGGGGCCAACGTCCTGACTTTC
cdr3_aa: CASSLPQGSGANVLTF

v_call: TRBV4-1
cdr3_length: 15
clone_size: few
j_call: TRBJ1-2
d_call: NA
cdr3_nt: TGCGCCAGCAGCCAAGATTCGGGGGGCCCCTATGGCTACACCTTC
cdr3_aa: CASSQDSGGPYGYTF

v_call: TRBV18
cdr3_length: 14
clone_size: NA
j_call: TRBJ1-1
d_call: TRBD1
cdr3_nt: TGTGCCAGCTCGCCAGGACAGGGGGCCGCTGAAGCTTTCTTT
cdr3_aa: CASSPGQGAAEAFF

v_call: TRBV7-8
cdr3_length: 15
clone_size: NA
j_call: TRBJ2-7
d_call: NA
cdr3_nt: TGTGCCAGCAGCTTGACAGGCCTAGCAGGCCACGAGCAGTACTTC
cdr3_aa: CASSLTGLAGHEQYF

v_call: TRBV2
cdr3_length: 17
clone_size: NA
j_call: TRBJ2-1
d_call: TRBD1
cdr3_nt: TGTGCCAGCAGGACGGGCTTGGGACAGGGGTCCTACAATGAGCAGTTCTTC
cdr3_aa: CASRTGLGQGSYNEQFF

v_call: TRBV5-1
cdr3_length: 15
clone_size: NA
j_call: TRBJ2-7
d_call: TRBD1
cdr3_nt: TGCGCCAGCAGCTTGGGCCCTGGGACAGCCTACGAGCAGTACTTC
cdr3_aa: CASSLGPGTAYEQYF

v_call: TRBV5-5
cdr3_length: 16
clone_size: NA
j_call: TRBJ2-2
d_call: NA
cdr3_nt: TGTGCCAGCAGCTTGGAGGGGGATATCCACACCGGGGAGCTGTTTTTT
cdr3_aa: CASSLEGDIHTGELFF

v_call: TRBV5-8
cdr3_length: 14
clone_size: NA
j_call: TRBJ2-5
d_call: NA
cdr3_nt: TGTGCCAGCAGCTCCAGGGTACGATTGGAGACCCAGTACTTC
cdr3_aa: CASSSRVRLETQYF

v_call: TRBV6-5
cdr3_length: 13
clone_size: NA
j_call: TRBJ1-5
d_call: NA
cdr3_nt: TGTGCCAGCAGTCCCTGGGCGAATCAGCCCCAGCATTTT
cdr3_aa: CASSPWANQPQHF

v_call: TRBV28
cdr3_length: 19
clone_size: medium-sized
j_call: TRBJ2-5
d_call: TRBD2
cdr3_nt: TGTGCCAGCAGTTCAAGAGGGACTAGCGGGCCTCAACGCCAGGAGACCCAGTACTTC
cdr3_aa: CASSSRGTSGPQRQETQYF

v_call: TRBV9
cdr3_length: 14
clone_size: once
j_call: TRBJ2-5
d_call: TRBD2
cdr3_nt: TGTGCCAGCAGCCCCATGGGCGGGGGAGAGACCCAGTACTTC
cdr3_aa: CASSPMGGGETQYF

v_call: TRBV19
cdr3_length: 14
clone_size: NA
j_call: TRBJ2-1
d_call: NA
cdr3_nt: TGTGCCAGTAGTCCCTCCAACAGATACAATGAGCAGTTCTTC
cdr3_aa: CASSPSNRYNEQFF

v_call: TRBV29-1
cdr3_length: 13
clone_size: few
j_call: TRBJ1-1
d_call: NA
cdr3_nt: TGCAGCGTCCAATTAGGGGGGAACACTGAAGCTTTCTTT
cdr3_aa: CSVQLGGNTEAFF

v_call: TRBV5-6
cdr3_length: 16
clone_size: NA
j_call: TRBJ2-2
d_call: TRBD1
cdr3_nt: TGTGCCAGCAGCTTGCTACAGGGGGCGGACACCGGGGAGCTGTTTTTT
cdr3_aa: CASSLLQGADTGELFF

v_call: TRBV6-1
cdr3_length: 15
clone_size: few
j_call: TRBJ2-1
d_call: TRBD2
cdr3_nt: TGTGCCAGCAGTGAAAGGCCGGGGGGAAGCAATGAGCAGTTCTTC
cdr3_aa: CASSERPGGSNEQFF

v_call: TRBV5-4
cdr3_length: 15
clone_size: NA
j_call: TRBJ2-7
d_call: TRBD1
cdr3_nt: TGTGCCAGCAGCGAACCGGGACAGGGGAACTACGAGCAGTACTTC
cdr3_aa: CASSEPGQGNYEQYF

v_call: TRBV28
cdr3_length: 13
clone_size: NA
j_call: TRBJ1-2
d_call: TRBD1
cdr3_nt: TGTGCCAGCAGGCGGGACAGTCACTATGGCTACACCTTC
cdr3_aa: CASRRDSHYGYTF

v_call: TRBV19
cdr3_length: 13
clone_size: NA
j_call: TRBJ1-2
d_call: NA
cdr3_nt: TGTGCCAGTAGTATGTGGTCCAGATCTGGCTACACCTTC
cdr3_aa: CASSMWSRSGYTF

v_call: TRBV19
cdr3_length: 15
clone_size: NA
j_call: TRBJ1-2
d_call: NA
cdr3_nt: TGTGCCAGTAGTATGGACCGGGGGGCTAACTATGGCTACACCTTC
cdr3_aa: CASSMDRGANYGYTF

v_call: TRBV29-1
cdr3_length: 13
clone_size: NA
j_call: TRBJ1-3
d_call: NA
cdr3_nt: TGCAGCGGCCTTGGGGGGAGCGGAAACACCATATATTTT
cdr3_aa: CSGLGGSGNTIYF

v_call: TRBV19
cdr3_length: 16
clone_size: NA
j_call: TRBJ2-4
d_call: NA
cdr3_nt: TGTGCCAGTAGTATATCAGCAGGTCTAGCCAAAAACATTCAGTACTTC
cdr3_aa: CASSISAGLAKNIQYF

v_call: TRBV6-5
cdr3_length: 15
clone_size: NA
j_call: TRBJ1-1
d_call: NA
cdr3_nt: TGTGCCAGCAGTAAGAGAGGGAGTTCGGACACTGAAGCTTTCTTT
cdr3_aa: CASSKRGSSDTEAFF

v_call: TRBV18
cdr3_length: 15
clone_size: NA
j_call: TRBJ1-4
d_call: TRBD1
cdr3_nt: TGTGCCAGCTCACTTCGGGGGACAGGGGAGGAAAAACTGTTTTTT
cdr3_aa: CASSLRGTGEEKLFF

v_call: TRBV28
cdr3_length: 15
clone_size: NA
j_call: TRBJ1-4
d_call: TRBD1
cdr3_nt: TGTGCCAGCAGTTTCGGACAGGGTCTAAGGGAAAAACTGTTTTTT
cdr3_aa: CASSFGQGLREKLFF

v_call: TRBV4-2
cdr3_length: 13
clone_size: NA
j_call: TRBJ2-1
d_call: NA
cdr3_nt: TGTGCCAGCAGCCAAGATGCTGAAGCTATGCAGTTCTTC
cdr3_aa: CASSQDAEAMQFF

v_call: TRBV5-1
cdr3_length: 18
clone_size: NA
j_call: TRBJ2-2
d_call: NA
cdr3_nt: TGCGCCAGCAGCTCCGGACATTCAGGCGGACGTGGCACCGGGGAGCTGTTTTTT
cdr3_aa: CASSSGHSGGRGTGELFF